Below are 13 T cell receptor beta chains sequenced from a single sample in a study of cytomegalovirus exposure and HLA in healthy donors. PCR involved 60 Vbeta and 13 Jbeta primers. Clones were read by immunoSEQ multiplex PCR, and TCRdb kept only the in-frame ones, dropping some. In the table there are about 160,000 clones, roughly four fifths of which are singletons. Sample: PBMCs. Receptor source: a man between 60 and 70 years old in good health and CMV-seronegative.

In its sample, this clone was seen a few times. This rearrangement joins TRBV15 to TRBJ2-7; D remains unclear. Germline assignment: CDR1 LNHNV and CDR2 YYDKDF (reference sequence). The CDR3 is 12 residues long. V shed 4 bases and J shed 4 bases, with 8 bases lying between them. CDR3 protein: CATSINGYEQYF. CDR3 in DNA: TGTGCCACCAGCATCAACGGGTACGAGCAGTACTTC. Combining the CDR3 with reference TRBV15 and TRBJ2-7 gives the whole variable domain DAMVIQNPRYQVTQFGKPVTLSCSQTLNHNVMYWYQQKSSQAPKLLFHYYDKDFNNEADTPDNFQSRRPNTSFCFLDIRSPGLGDTAMYLCATSINGYEQYFGPGTRLTVT.

A word on this clone: Germline and junction disagree at one end, which may indicate a read error. V usage is TRBV7-8 and J usage is TRBJ2-7; TRBD1 matches at 9 bases. This CDR3 is 14 amino acids long. The germline gives CDR1 SGHVS, CDR2 FQNEAQ. CDR3 bases: TGTGCCAGCGGCTTTCAACAGGGGGCGCGGGAGCAGTACTTC. Translating gives CASGFQQGAREQYF.

The V call is TRBV4-1, the J call TRBJ2-5, with TRBD2 as a possible D gene (5 bases). The germline V and J ends were trimmed by 1 base and 5 bases, with 11 bases remaining between them. CDR3 size: 14 residues. The germline gives CDR1 MGHRA, CDR2 YSYEKL. In nucleotides, the CDR3 is TGCGCCAGCAGCCAAGTGGTGAGGGTTGAGACCCAGTACTTC. This codes for CASSQVVRVETQYF.

The CDR3 coding sequence is TGTGCCAGCAGAAAGAGCGCAACTAATGAAAAACTGTTTTTT. This sequence encodes CASRKSATNEKLFF. This chain joins TRBV7-9 and TRBJ1-4; D not resolved. Germline lookup yields CDR1 SEHNR and CDR2 FQNEAQ (reference sequence). Between the trimmed V and J ends, which lost 6 bases and 0 bases, there was a span of 8 bases. The CDR3 has 14 amino acids.

The chain links TRBV4-1 to TRBJ2-5, with D maybe TRBD1 (5 bases). Trimming cost V 0 bases and J 4 bases, with 12 bases left between them. CDR3 length: 15 amino acids. CDR1 and CDR2 (germline): MGHRA, YSYEKL. The CDR3 DNA reads as TGCGCCAGCAGCCAAGATGACAGAAGTTTAGAGACCCAGTACTTC. It codes for CASSQDDRSLETQYF.

This chain uses TRBV18 with TRBJ2-5; D is uncertain. V lost 0 bases and J 1 base, leaving 12 bases between the germline ends. Per germline, CDR1 KGHSH and CDR2 LQKENI. This CDR3 comprises 16 residues. The CDR3 is CASSPPGTRSQETQYF. The CDR3 DNA sequence: TGTGCCAGCTCACCACCGGGTACAAGGAGCCAAGAGACCCAGTACTTC.

The chain has TRBV7-9 and TRBJ2-5; possible D gene TRBD1, 5 bases. Germline V gives CDR1 SEHNR, CDR2 FQNEAQ (reference sequence). V shed 0 bases and J shed 7 bases, with 18 bases lying between them. This CDR3 has 16 residues. The CDR3 reads CASSLALRVGPGTQYF. DNA of the CDR3: TGTGCCAGCAGCTTAGCGCTCAGGGTCGGCCCGGGGACCCAGTACTTC.

This clone was found once. The rearrangement links TRBV7-2 to TRBJ2-1; TRBD2 agrees at 7 bases. Per the germline V gene, CDR1 is SGHTA and CDR2 is FQGNSA. The CDR3 is made up of 14 amino acids. V lost 5 bases to trimming and J lost 6 bases; unmatched junction nucleotides: 7. CDR3 loop: CASSDLADINEQFF. In DNA form, the CDR3 reads TGTGCCAGCAGCGATCTAGCGGATATCAATGAGCAGTTCTTC.

This chain links TRBV5-1 with TRBJ2-2, with D unclear. V lost 1 base and J 1 base, leaving 5 bases between the germline ends. The CDR3 length is 14 residues. Germline V gives CDR1 SGHRS, CDR2 YFSETQ. CDR3 sequence: CASSLRGNTGELFF. DNA for the CDR3: TGCGCCAGCAGCTTGCGAGGGAACACCGGGGAGCTGTTTTTT.

The rearrangement joins TRBV28 to TRBJ2-7; 13 nucleotides align to TRBD2. V was clipped by 5 bases and J by 2 bases; unmatched bases: 3. Germline V CDR1 and CDR2: MDHEN, SYDVKM. The CDR3 is 15 amino acids. In DNA, the CDR3 is TGTGCCAGCAGTGTGACTAGCGGGGGGACCTACGAGCAGTACTTC. Translating it yields CASSVTSGGTYEQYF.

V is TRBV7-3 and J is TRBJ2-3; TRBD2 agrees at 8 bases. The germline CDR1 and CDR2 sequences are SGHTA and FQGTGA. V lost 4 bases and J lost 3; bases outside the gene matches: 6. CDR3 length: 15 residues. CDR3 sequence reads: CASSSAGARTDTQYF. The CDR3 DNA is TGTGCCAGCAGCTCAGCGGGGGCGAGGACAGATACGCAGTATTTT.

V usage is TRBV10-3 and J usage is TRBJ2-7; 9 bases match TRBD2. CDR3 length: 14 amino acids. V was clipped by 8 bases and J by 0 bases; unmatched bases: 5. Germline V gene sequence: CDR1 ENHRY, CDR2 SYGVKD. The CDR3 sequence is CAIGASGNSYEQYF. DNA for the CDR3: TGTGCCATCGGGGCTAGCGGGAACTCCTACGAGCAGTACTTC.

A few counts support this clone. This chain joins TRBV6-1 and TRBJ1-2, with D perhaps TRBD1 (5 bases). Germline V gene data show CDR1 as MNHNS and CDR2 as SASEGT. V was trimmed by 6 bases and J by 4 bases, leaving 9 bases between them. This CDR3 is 12 amino acids long. CDR3: CASRQETYGYTF. CDR3 DNA: TGTGCCAGCAGACAGGAGACCTATGGCTACACCTTC.